The 10 T cell receptor beta chains presented below share a single source sample, sequenced in a study of vaccination effects on CD4 cells after COVID-19. Sequencing in the ViraFEST assay came after antigen-specific CD4+ T cells had been expanded with viral peptide pools, which were used to stimulate PBMC. CD4+ T cells were isolated after about nine days of culture. Prior SARS-CoV-2 infection was absent in the vaccine recipients, as shown by negative nucleocapsid antibodies. Sequenced by immunoSEQ multiplex PCR; TCRdb stores in-frame clones only, minus some. The sample records tens of thousands of clones, approximately 70% being singletons. Their antigen targets remain unknown. This material consisted of CD4+ T cells from PBMCs cultured with HCoV-OC43 spike peptides, taken before COVID-19 vaccination. Described subset: HCoV-OC43 spike overlapping peptide pool stimulation. Source of these receptors: a human donor who received a COVID-19 vaccine.

The chain recombines TRBV6-4 with TRBJ2-2; D possibly corresponds to TRBD1 (6 bases). V was pared by 5 bases and J by 6 bases, with 16 bases between. The CDR3 spans 15 residues. Germline assignment: CDR1 MRHNA and CDR2 SNTAGT. The CDR3 sequence: CASSPLQGSAGELFF. As DNA, the CDR3 is TGTGCCAGCAGTCCACTACAGGGAAGCGCCGGGGAGCTGTTTTTT.

The rearrangement joins TRBV28 to TRBJ2-3; D possibly matches TRBD1 or TRBD2 (6 bases each). With 8 bases removed from V and 3 bases from J, the gap between germline ends came to 18 bases. The V gene's germline CDR1 is MDHEN and CDR2 SYDVKM. This CDR3 spans 15 amino acids. The CDR3 loop is CASFPPGGRTDTQYF. CDR3 DNA sequence: TGTGCCAGCTTCCCCCCTGGGGGGCGTACAGATACGCAGTATTTT.

This chain links TRBV6-5 with TRBJ1-2; 9 nucleotides match TRBD1. CDR3 length: 14 amino acids. Trimming removed 7 bases from V and 8 bases from J; junction bases left unmatched: 11. Germline CDR1 and CDR2: MNHEY and SVGAGI. CDR3: CASTNLDRGSGYTF. CDR3 DNA: TGTGCCAGCACCAACTTGGACAGGGGTTCGGGCTACACCTTC.

The table lists this clone with a count of one. This chain links TRBV5-4 with TRBJ1-2, with 7 bases identical to TRBD1. Germline lookup yields CDR1 SGHNT and CDR2 YYREEE (reference sequence). The CDR3 is 15 amino acids. V was clipped by 4 bases and J by 2 bases; unmatched bases: 8. The DNA of the CDR3 is TGTGCCAGCAGCCCCGGGACAGCTGCCAACTATGGCTACACCTTC. Translation gives CASSPGTAANYGYTF.

The chain employs TRBV5-5 and TRBJ2-3; D not resolved. The CDR3 length is 14 residues. The germline V gene has CDR1 SGHKS and CDR2 YYEKEE (reference sequence). With 6 bases removed from V and 2 bases from J, the gap between germline ends came to 13 bases. The DNA of the CDR3 is TGTGCCAGCACCCTAACGTGGGTCACAGATACGCAGTATTTT. Residues: CASTLTWVTDTQYF.

V is TRBV5-4 and J is TRBJ2-7; perhaps D is TRBD1 or TRBD2 (5 bases each). Trimming removed 0 bases from V and 5 bases from J, with 9 bases in between. Germline CDR1 and CDR2: SGHNT and YYREEE (reference sequence). The CDR3 has 13 amino acids. CDR3 in amino acids: CASSLDGTHEQYV. The CDR3 coding sequence is TGTGCCAGCAGCTTGGACGGGACGCACGAGCAGTACGTC.

The chain links TRBV5-1 to TRBJ2-5; D ambiguous. V was pared by 2 bases and J by 5 bases, with 10 bases between. Germline V lookup: CDR1 SGHRS, CDR2 YFSETQ. The CDR3 spans 13 residues. CDR3 amino acids: CASSFYDEETQYF. Written as DNA, the CDR3 is TGCGCCAGCAGCTTCTATGACGAGGAGACCCAGTACTTC.

This chain uses TRBV9 with TRBJ2-5; the match to TRBD1 covers 8 bases. The V gene end was trimmed by 4 bases and the J gene end by 2 bases; junction bases not matched to a gene: 16. CDR3 length: 18 residues. Per the germline V gene, CDR1 is SGDLS and CDR2 is YYNGEE. In nucleotides, the CDR3 is TGTGCCAGCAGCCCCCGTCAGGGGGCTAGTCTGGGACAAGAGACCCAGTACTTC. Translated, it gives CASSPRQGASLGQETQYF.

This chain links TRBV5-1 with TRBJ2-3; 7 bases are a match to TRBD2. Germline V lookup: CDR1 SGHRS, CDR2 YFSETQ. Germline trimming cut 1 base from V and 1 base from J; bases unmatched to any gene: 6. CDR3 size: 16 residues. The CDR3 is CASSLLTGGGTDTQYF. The CDR3 DNA follows: TGCGCCAGCAGCTTGCTTACGGGGGGTGGCACAGATACGCAGTATTTT.

This chain links TRBV18 with TRBJ1-5; TRBD1 might be the D (6 bases). CDR1 is KGHSH and CDR2 is LQKENI in the germline V gene. This CDR3 has 17 amino acids. Trimming removed 1 base from V and 2 bases from J, with 15 bases in between. The CDR3 sequence is CASSPLRLRQGNQPQHF. The CDR3 DNA reads as TGTGCCAGCTCACCACTACGACTAAGACAGGGCAATCAGCCCCAGCATTTT.